This is a list of T cell receptor beta chains from one sample in a study of shared clonotypes between healthy human individuals. Data came from immunoSEQ multiplex PCR; TCRdb stores just in-frame clones and leaves some out. The sample records fewer than 600,000 clones, approximately 80% being singletons. Sample: PBMCs. All receptors come from a woman aged 35 to 49 in good health. Some clones in this sample may be carry-over from other donors' samples. The CDR3 runs from the conserved cysteine through the conserved F or W. Fields, in order: clone size, D gene, J gene, V gene, CDR3 length, CDR3 protein, CDR3 DNA. A D gene is named only where the DNA matches it firmly. Expanded clones get a size class; other rows say once, few or many, or leave the size out.

>-|TRBD1|TRBJ2-5|TRBV28|21
CASSVPGGAGRTVRGLQTQYF
TGTGCCAGCAGTGTACCAGGGGGCGCGGGACGGACCGTCAGGGGATTGCAGACCCAGTACTTC
>-|-|TRBJ2-1|TRBV5-4|13
CASSADYVGEQFF
TGTGCCAGCAGCGCGGACTACGTGGGTGAGCAGTTCTTC
>once|-|TRBJ1-6|TRBV28|12
CASSLPTGNLHF
TGTGCCAGCAGTTTGCCCACAGGAAACCTCCACTTT
>-|-|TRBJ2-5|TRBV6-1|13
CASRRAGEETQYF
TGTGCCAGCAGGCGGGCAGGGGAAGAGACCCAGTACTTC
>-|TRBD2|TRBJ2-7|TRBV5-1|14
CASSSGLAGYEQYF
TGCGCCAGCAGCTCGGGACTAGCGGGCTACGAGCAGTACTTC
>many|TRBD1|TRBJ2-1|TRBV9|15
CASSGTGGSYNEQFF
TGTGCCAGCAGCGGGACAGGGGGCTCCTACAATGAGCAGTTCTTC
>-|TRBD2|TRBJ2-5|TRBV4-2|16
CASSQVPSGIQETQYF
TGTGCCAGCAGCCAAGTTCCTAGCGGCATCCAAGAGACCCAGTACTTC
>once|-|TRBJ2-2|TRBV28|12
CASGLNGVKLFF
TGTGCCAGTGGGTTAAACGGGGTGAAGCTGTTTTTT
>-|-|TRBJ2-2|TRBV7-2|15
CASSLVAENTGELFF
TGTGCCAGCAGCTTAGTTGCAGAAAACACCGGGGAGCTGTTTTTT
>-|-|TRBJ2-5|TRBV5-6|13
CASSTPGQETQYF
TGTGCCAGCAGCACTCCTGGCCAGGAGACCCAGTACTTC
>-|TRBD2|TRBJ2-1|TRBV28|16
CASSRRLAGDYNEQFF
TGTGCCAGCAGCCGTAGGCTAGCGGGAGACTACAATGAGCAGTTCTTC
>many|-|TRBJ2-5|TRBV19|15
CASSIGVDSQETQYF
TGTGCCAGTAGTATAGGGGTAGACAGTCAAGAGACCCAGTACTTC